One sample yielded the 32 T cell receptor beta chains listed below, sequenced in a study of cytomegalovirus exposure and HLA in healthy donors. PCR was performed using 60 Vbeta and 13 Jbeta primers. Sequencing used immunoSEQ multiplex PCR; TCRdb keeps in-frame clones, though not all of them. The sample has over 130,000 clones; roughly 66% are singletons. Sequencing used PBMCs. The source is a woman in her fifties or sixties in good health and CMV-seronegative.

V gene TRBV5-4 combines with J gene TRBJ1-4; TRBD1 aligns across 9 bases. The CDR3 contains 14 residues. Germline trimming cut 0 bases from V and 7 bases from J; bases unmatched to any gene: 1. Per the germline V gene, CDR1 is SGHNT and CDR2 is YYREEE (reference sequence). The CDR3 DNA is TGTGCCAGCAGCTTGGGGGACAGGGCTGAAAAACTGTTTTTT. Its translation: CASSLGDRAEKLFF.

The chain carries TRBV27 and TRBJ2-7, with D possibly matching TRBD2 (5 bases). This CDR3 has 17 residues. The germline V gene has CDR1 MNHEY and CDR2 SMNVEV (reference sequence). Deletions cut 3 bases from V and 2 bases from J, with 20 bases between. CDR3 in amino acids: CASSFTRPRGRAYEQYF. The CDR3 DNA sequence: TGTGCCAGCAGTTTTACCCGACCACGGGGTAGGGCCTACGAGCAGTACTTC.

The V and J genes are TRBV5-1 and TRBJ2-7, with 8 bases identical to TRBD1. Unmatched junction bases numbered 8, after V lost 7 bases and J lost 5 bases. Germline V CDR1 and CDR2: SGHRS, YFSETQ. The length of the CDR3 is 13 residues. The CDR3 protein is CASRGTGLDEQYF. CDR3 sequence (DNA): TGCGCCAGCCGTGGGACAGGTCTGGACGAGCAGTACTTC.

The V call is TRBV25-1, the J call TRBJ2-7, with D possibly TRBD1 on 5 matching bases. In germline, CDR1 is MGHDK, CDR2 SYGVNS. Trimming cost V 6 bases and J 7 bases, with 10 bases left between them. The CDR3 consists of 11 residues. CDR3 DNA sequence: TGTGCCAGCAGGGGGCGTGGGGAGCAGTACTTC. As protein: CASRGRGEQYF.

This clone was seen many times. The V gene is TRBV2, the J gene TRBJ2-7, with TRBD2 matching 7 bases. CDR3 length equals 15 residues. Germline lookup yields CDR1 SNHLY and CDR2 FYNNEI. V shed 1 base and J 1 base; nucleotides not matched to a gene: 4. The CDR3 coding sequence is TGTGCCAGCAGTGAAGGCGGGGGACGGTCCTACGAGCAGTACTTC. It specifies CASSEGGGRSYEQYF.

CDR3 in DNA: TGTGCCAGCAGTACAGGACAGGGGTACAATGAGCAGTTCTTC. Encoded protein: CASSTGQGYNEQFF. V and J are TRBV27 and TRBJ2-1; 9 bases align to TRBD1. This CDR3 spans 14 amino acids. Germline assignment: CDR1 MNHEY and CDR2 SMNVEV (reference sequence). J gave up 4 bases and V 5 bases, and 3 bases lay outside the gene matches.

CDR3 DNA: TGCGCCAGCAGCCGACTAGGCGGGAGCCCAGATACGCAGTATTTT. Residues: CASSRLGGSPDTQYF. This chain links TRBV5-1 with TRBJ2-3; 7 nucleotides line up with TRBD2. Trimming at V came to 4 bases and at J to 4 bases, leaving 9 bases not matched to a gene. This CDR3 has 15 residues. The germline CDR1 and CDR2 sequences are SGHRS and YFSETQ. The whole variable domain, remainder taken from reference TRBV5-1 and TRBJ2-3, is KAGVTQTPRYLIKTRGQQVTLSCSPISGHRSVSWYQQTPGQGLQFLFEYFSETQRNKGNFPGRFSGRQFSNSRSEMNVSTLELGDSALYLCASSRLGGSPDTQYFGPGTRLTVL.

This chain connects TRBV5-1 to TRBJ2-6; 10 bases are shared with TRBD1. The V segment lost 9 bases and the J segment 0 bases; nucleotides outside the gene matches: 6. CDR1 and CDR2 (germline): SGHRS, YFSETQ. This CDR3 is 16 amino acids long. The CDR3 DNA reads TGCGCCACCCGACAGGGGGCCACCTCTGGGGCCAACGTCCTGACTTTC. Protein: CATRQGATSGANVLTF.

The CDR3 DNA sequence: TGCGCCAGCAGCTTAAATCTAGATTACAATGAGCAGTTCTTC. This sequence encodes CASSLNLDYNEQFF. J is TRBJ2-1 and V is TRBV5-1; D is undetermined. CDR1 SGHRS and CDR2 YFSETQ come from the germline V gene. CDR3 length: 14 residues. The V end was cut by 2 bases, the J end by 4 bases, with 10 bases between. The variable domain in full, with the rest retrieved from reference TRBV5-1 and TRBJ2-1, is KAGVTQTPRYLIKTRGQQVTLSCSPISGHRSVSWYQQTPGQGLQFLFEYFSETQRNKGNFPGRFSGRQFSNSRSEMNVSTLELGDSALYLCASSLNLDYNEQFFGPGTRLTVL.

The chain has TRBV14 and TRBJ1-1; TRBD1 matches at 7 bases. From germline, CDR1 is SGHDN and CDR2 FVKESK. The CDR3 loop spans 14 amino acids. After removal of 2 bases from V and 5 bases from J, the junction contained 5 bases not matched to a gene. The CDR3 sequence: CASSQMRGRTEAFF. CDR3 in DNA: TGTGCCAGCAGCCAAATGAGGGGGCGGACTGAAGCTTTCTTT.

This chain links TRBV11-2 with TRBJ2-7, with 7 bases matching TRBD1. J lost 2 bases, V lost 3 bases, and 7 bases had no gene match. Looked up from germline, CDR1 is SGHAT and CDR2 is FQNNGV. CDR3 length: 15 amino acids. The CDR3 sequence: CASSFGTAITYEQYF. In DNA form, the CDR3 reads TGTGCCAGCAGCTTTGGGACAGCGATCACCTACGAGCAGTACTTC. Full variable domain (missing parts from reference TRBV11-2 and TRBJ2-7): EAGVAQSPRYKIIEKRQSVAFWCNPISGHATLYWYQQILGQGPKLLIQFQNNGVVDDSQLPKDRFSAERLKGVDSTLKIQPAKLEDSAVYLCASSFGTAITYEQYFGPGTRLTVT.

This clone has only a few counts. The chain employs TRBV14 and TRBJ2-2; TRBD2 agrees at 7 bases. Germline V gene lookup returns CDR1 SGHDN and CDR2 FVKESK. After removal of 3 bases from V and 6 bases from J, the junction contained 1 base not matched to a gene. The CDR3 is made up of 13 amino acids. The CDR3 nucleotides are TGTGCCAGCAGCCAGGGAGGGCCCGGGGAGCTGTTTTTT. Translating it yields CASSQGGPGELFF.

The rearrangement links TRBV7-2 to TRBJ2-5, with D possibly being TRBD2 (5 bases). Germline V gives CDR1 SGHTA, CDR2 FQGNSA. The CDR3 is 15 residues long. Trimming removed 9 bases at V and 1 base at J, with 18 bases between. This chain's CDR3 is CASSPQRGSQETQYF. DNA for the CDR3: TGTGCCAGTTCCCCTCAACGGGGTTCCCAAGAGACCCAGTACTTC.

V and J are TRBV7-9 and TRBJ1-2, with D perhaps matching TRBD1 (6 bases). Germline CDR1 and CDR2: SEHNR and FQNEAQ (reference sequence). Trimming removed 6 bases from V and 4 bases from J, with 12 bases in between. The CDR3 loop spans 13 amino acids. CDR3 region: CASSKTGIYGYTF. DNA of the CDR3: TGTGCCAGCAGTAAAACAGGGATCTATGGCTACACCTTC.

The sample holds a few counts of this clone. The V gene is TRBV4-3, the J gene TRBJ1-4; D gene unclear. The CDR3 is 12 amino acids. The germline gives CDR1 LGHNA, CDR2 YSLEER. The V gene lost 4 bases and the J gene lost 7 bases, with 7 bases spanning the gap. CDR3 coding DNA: TGCGCCAGCAGCCGGGAGGGTGAAAAACTGTTTTTT. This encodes CASSREGEKLFF.

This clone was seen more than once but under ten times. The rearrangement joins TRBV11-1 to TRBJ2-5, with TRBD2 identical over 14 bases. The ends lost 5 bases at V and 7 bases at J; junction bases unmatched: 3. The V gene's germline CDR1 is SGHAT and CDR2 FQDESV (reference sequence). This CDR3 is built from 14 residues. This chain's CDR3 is CASSPGLAGGTQYF. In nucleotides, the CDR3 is TGTGCCAGCAGCCCCGGACTAGCGGGAGGGACCCAGTACTTC.

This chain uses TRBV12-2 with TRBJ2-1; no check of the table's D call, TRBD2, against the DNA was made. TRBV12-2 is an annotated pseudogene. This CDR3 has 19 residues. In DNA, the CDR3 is TGTGCAAGTCGCTTCAACCCAGGAGGAGGGCCCAGCTCCTACAATGAGCAGTTCTTC. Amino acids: CASRFNPGGGPSSYNEQFF.

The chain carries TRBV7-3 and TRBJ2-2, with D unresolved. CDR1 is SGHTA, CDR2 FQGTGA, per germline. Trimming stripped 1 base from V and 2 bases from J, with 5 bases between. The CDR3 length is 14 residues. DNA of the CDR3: TGTGCCAGCAGCTTAAACAGAAACACCGGGGAGCTGTTTTTT. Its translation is CASSLNRNTGELFF.

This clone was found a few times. CDR3 protein: CASSPSTGGWGYTF. The CDR3 coding sequence is TGTGCCAGCAGTCCCTCGACAGGGGGTTGGGGCTACACCTTC. This chain links TRBV28 with TRBJ1-2; TRBD1 aligns across 9 bases. Losses at the gene ends were 5 bases for V and 8 bases for J; bases not matched to a gene: 9. The germline CDR1 and CDR2 sequences are MDHEN and SYDVKM. This CDR3 contains 14 residues.

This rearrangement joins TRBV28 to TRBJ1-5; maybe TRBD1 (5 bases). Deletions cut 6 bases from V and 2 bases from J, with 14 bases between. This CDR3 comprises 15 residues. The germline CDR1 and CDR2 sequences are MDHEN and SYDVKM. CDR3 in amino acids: CASSRATGGNQPQHF. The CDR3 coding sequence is TGTGCCAGCAGCAGAGCCACGGGGGGCAATCAGCCCCAGCATTTT.

CDR3 sequence: CASSPTNAYEQYF. In nucleotides, the CDR3 is TGTGCCAGCAGCCCGACAAATGCCTACGAGCAGTACTTC. V and J are TRBV4-2 and TRBJ2-7, with no clear D. CDR3 length: 13 residues. Trimming removed 4 bases from V and 2 bases from J, with 9 bases in between. CDR1 and CDR2 (germline): LGHNA, YNFKEQ.

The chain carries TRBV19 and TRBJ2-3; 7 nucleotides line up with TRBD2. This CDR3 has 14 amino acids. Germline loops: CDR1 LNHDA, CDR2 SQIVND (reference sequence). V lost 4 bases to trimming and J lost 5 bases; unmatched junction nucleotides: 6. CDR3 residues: CASSSGGWRDTQYF. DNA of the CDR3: TGTGCCAGTAGTAGCGGGGGTTGGAGAGATACGCAGTATTTT.

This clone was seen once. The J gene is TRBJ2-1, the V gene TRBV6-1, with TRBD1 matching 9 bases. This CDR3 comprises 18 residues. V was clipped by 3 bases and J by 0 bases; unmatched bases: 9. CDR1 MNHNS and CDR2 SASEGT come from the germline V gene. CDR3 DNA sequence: TGTGCCAGCAGTGAGGGGACAGGGAGGCCTAGCTCCTACAATGAGCAGTTCTTC. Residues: CASSEGTGRPSSYNEQFF.

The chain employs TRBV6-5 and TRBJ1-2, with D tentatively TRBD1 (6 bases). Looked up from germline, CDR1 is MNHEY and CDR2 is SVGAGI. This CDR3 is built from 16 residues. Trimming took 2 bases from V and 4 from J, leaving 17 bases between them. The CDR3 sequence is CASSYHPGQQLYGYTF. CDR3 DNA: TGTGCCAGCAGTTACCACCCCGGACAGCAGCTCTATGGCTACACCTTC.

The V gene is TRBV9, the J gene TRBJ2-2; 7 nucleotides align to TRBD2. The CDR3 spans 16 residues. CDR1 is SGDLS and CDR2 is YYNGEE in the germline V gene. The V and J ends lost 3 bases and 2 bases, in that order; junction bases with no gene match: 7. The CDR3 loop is CASSAPGLGNTGELFF. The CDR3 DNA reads TGTGCCAGCAGCGCCCCAGGACTAGGCAACACCGGGGAGCTGTTTTTT.

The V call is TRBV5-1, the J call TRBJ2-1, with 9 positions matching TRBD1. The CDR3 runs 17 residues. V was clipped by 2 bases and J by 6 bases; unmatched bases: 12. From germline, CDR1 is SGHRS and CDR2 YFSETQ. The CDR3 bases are TGCGCCAGCAGCTTAATAAGGGACAGGGTAGGTGCCAATGAGCAGTTCTTC. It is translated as CASSLIRDRVGANEQFF.

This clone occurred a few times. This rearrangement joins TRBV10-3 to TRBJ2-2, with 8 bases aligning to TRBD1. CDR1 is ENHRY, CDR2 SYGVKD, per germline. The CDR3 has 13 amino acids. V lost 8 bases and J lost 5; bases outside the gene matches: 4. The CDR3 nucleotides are TGTGCCATCGGCGACAGGGGAACCGGGGAGCTGTTTTTT. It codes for CAIGDRGTGELFF.

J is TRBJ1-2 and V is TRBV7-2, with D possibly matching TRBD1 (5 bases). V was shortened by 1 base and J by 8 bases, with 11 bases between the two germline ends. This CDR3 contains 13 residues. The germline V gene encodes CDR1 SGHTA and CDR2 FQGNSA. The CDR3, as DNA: TGTGCCAGCAGCTTAGAACCAGGGAAGGGCTACACCTTC. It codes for CASSLEPGKGYTF.

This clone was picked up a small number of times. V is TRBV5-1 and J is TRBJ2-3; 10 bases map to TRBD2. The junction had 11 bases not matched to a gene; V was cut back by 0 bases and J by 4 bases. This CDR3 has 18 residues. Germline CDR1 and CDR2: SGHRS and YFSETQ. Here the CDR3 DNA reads TGCGCCAGCAGCTTGGGCCTCTTACTAGCGGGGAAGTCAGATACGCAGTATTTT. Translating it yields CASSLGLLLAGKSDTQYF.

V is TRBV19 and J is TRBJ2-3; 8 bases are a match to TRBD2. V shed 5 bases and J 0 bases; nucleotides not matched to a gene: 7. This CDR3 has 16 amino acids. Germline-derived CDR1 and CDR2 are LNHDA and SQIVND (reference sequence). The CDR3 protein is CASSLLSGSSTDTQYF. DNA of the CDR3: TGTGCCAGTAGTCTGTTGAGCGGGAGTAGCACAGATACGCAGTATTTT. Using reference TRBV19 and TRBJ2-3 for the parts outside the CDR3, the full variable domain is DGGITQSPKYLFRKEGQNVTLSCEQNLNHDAMYWYRQDPGQGLRLIYYSQIVNDFQKGDIAEGYSVSREKKESFPLTVTSAQKNPTAFYLCASSLLSGSSTDTQYFGPGTRLTVL.

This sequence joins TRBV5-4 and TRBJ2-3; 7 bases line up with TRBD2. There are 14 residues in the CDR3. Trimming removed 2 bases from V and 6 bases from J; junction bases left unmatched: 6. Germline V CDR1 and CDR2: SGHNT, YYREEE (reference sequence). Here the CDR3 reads CASSFPGGGDTQYF. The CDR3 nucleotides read TGTGCCAGCAGCTTTCCCGGCGGGGGTGATACGCAGTATTTT.

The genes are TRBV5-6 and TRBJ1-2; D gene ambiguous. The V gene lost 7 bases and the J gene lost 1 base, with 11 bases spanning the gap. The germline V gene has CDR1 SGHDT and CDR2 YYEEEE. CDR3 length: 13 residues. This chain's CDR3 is CASARRGNYGYTF. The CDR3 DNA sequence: TGTGCCAGCGCCCGTCGGGGTAACTATGGCTACACCTTC.